This T cell receptor beta chain was recorded in a study of Graves' ophthalmopathy and Graves' hyperthyroidism (dated by TCRdb to the late 2010s). About the investigation overall: Peripheral blood was collected before any treatment was given, at the time of initial diagnosis. The study used TCR beta repertoire signatures to distinguish Graves' ophthalmopathy from Graves' hyperthyroidism and to predict progression to ophthalmopathy. In total, some 140 blood samples were TCR-sequenced: fewer than 50 ophthalmopathy, roughly 80 hyperthyroidism and some 17 hyperthyroidism-to-ophthalmopathy patients. To explore V-J signatures distinguishing ophthalmopathy from hyperthyroidism, a discovery set of about a hundred patients (43 ophthalmopathy, over 55 stable hyperthyroidism) was enrolled. For independent validation, a separate cohort was made up of 18 hyperthyroidism patients plus 17 patients who later progressed from hyperthyroidism to ophthalmopathy. In about 6 hyperthyroidism patients, the T-cell repertoire of thyroid tissue was compared with the T-cell repertoire of blood. Following sample collection, hyperthyroidism patients were given methimazole at a starting dose of 30 mg daily, and ophthalmopathy patients were given high-dose intravenous methylprednisolone. Overall results and qualifications from the work: Sample size was not predetermined statistically, and investigators were not blinded to group allocation. In validation, the model predicted ophthalmopathy progression with about 71% sensitivity and roughly 72% specificity; some twelve predicted patients were CT-confirmed with GO in a median of 6.5 months. Most of the expanded thyroid clonotypes with a frequency above 0.001 were also detected in blood, and it was suggested that the thyroid immune response may be reflected by blood repertoires. In cross-validation, the 13-signature model distinguished ophthalmopathy from stable hyperthyroidism with about 87% sensitivity and approximately 81% specificity, and in the test set the corresponding values were about 80% and 75%.

Ophthalmopathy patients had moderately to severely active disease, Clinical Activity Score of at least 3, NOSPECS grade of at least 4, and disease duration under 3 months. Patients were excluded if they had other autoimmune diseases, uncontrolled infections, pregnancy or lactation. Clinical symptoms, serum thyroxine, TRAb, thyroid ultrasound and orbital computed tomography were used for diagnosis. PBMCs were isolated from 8 to 10 ml of fresh peripheral blood by Ficoll-Paque density gradient centrifugation. Trizol reagent was used to extract the total RNA, and its quality was then checked on an Agilent 2100 Bioanalyzer. Worth noting for this clonotype: Its recognized antigen is unknown. Base-call qualities are not available, and no considerably larger clone is one nucleotide away.

For repertoire sequencing, the TCR beta CDR3 regions were amplified from RNA transcripts. A first-round RT-PCR used HTBI primers with the Qiagen OneStep RT-PCR kit, followed by a second-round multiplex PCR, size selection and purification. Sequencing of the libraries was carried out on an Illumina HiSeq2000 in paired-end mode with 100 bp reads. The original pipeline was this. SOAPnuke was used to process the reads, removing any read that contained adapters or uncalled bases, had a mean Phred below 15, or lacked an exact match to the constant primer or identifier. COPE v1.2.5 was used to merge high-quality paired reads. Clonotypes were defined as unique nucleotide sequences and were aligned to IMGT TRB V, D and J references using MiTCR v1.1. Only V-J combinations with frequency above 0.0001 were analysed, covering approximately 99% of repertoires. For each V-J combination, a TCR clonal expansion and chaos score was defined as F50 clonal expansion divided by the chaos observed in the TCRdist matrix. Welch's t-statistics and random forest were used to reduce the features to 10 to 15 V-J combinations, which were then used as input to a naive Bayes classifier. The Morisita-Horn index was used to measure how similar the thyroid and blood repertoires were. TCRdb reworked the public reads: Q25 trimming with fastp, MiXCR clone assembly, productive beta chains retained. Records with the same CDR3 protein are collapsed into one entry carrying the most frequent genes and DNA. The V and J calls shown here were made by TCRdb, not taken from the authors' results. Here the sample has almost 750,000 distinct CDR3 sequences; 40% occur a single time. 44% of the sample is held by the ten biggest clonotypes.

Sequences PRHDT (CDR1) and FYEKMQ (CDR2) are obtained from the germline V gene (reference sequence). Cut back by 7 bases and 1 base, the V and J ends lie 16 bases apart. The CDR3 starts with the cysteine, ends with the phenylalanine, and has 15 residues. The only DNA kept is the CDR3, 45 bases in frame from the first base. Sequencing was carried out using peripheral blood. Here the chain combines TRBV13 and TRBJ1-1, with the D gene not confidently named. The receptor was isolated from an adult man with Graves' ophthalmopathy. The nucleotide sequence is TGTGCCAGCACCGAGGAGACTTTATGGAACACTGAAGCTTTCTTT. Its coded protein is CASTEETLWNTEAFF.